These 6 T cell receptor beta chains were sequenced from one sample in a study of shared clonotypes between healthy human individuals. Profiling relied on immunoSEQ multiplex PCR, and the TCRdb table lists in-frame clones only, not all of them. The repertoire includes about 1.5 million clones, approximately 97% of them detected once, and over 1% sits in the top ten. Input material: naive CD4+ T cells sorted from blood. The subset here: CD45RA+ positively selected. These receptors were obtained from a man aged 30-40 years in good health.

This chain joins TRBV28 and TRBJ2-5, with 8 bases lining up with TRBD1. The CDR3 sequence is 13 residues long. Losses at the gene ends were 8 bases for V and 3 bases for J; bases not matched to a gene: 5. Germline CDR1 reads MDHEN; CDR2 reads SYDVKM. The CDR3 DNA follows: TGTGCCAGCCTAGACAGGGGAAAAGAGACCCAGTACTTC. It yields the protein CASLDRGKETQYF.

The chain carries TRBV11-2 and TRBJ2-1, with 10 bases identical to TRBD2. This CDR3 has 15 amino acids. V dropped 4 bases and J dropped 7; count of bases not matched to a gene: 7. Per germline, CDR1 SGHAT and CDR2 FQNNGV. CDR3 in DNA: TGTGCCAGCAGCTCCAGCGGGAGGGCCTCGAATGAGCAGTTCTTC. It is translated as CASSSSGRASNEQFF.

This chain joins TRBV11-2 and TRBJ1-3; 7 bases are a match to TRBD1. CDR1 SGHAT and CDR2 FQNNGV come from the germline V gene. Unmatched junction bases numbered 6, after V lost 1 base and J lost 6 bases. The CDR3 runs to 15 residues. The CDR3 DNA reads TGTGCCAGCAGCTTAGCTGGTCAGGGGGTAAACACCATATATTTT. Its translation: CASSLAGQGVNTIYF. Complete variable domain (other parts from reference TRBV11-2 and TRBJ1-3): EAGVAQSPRYKIIEKRQSVAFWCNPISGHATLYWYQQILGQGPKLLIQFQNNGVVDDSQLPKDRFSAERLKGVDSTLKIQPAKLEDSAVYLCASSLAGQGVNTIYFGEGSWLTVV.

The chain joins TRBV28 to TRBJ1-2; D gene ambiguous. Trimming stripped 6 bases from V and 6 bases from J, with 14 bases between. Germline V lookup: CDR1 MDHEN, CDR2 SYDVKM. The CDR3 is made up of 13 amino acids. The chain's CDR3 is CASRPLRGNGYTF. The CDR3 coding sequence is TGTGCCAGCAGGCCTCTTCGGGGTAATGGCTACACCTTC.

This rearrangement joins TRBV30 to TRBJ2-7; D not certain. Germline CDR1 is GTSNPN and CDR2 is SVGIG (reference sequence). Trimming shortened V by 2 bases and J by 6 bases, and 8 bases separated the two germline ends. The CDR3 consists of 11 residues. In DNA form, the CDR3 reads TGTGCCTGGAGTACGACCCTCGAGCAGTACTTC. Its translation: CAWSTTLEQYF.

V and J are TRBV5-4 and TRBJ2-2; 9 bases agree with TRBD2. Germline trimming cut 6 bases from V and 7 bases from J; bases unmatched to any gene: 13. The CDR3 is 16 amino acids. Germline V CDR1 and CDR2: SGHNT, YYREEE (reference sequence). CDR3 protein: CASKVAGVDLGGELFF. CDR3 sequence (DNA): TGTGCCAGCAAGGTAGCGGGAGTGGATCTTGGCGGGGAGCTGTTTTTT.